One and the same sample provided the 4 T cell receptor beta chains below, sequenced in a study of T cell responses to AZD1222 COVID-19 vaccine. Assay: immunoSEQ multiplex PCR; the TCRdb copy retains only in-frame clones and omits some. The table shows about 45,000 clones, with around 90% occurring only once. The material was peripheral blood, obtained 28 days after the second AZD1222 dose. The receptors originated from an adult who received the AZD1222 COVID-19 vaccine.

With regard to this clone: Other DNA sequences from this sample encode an identical CDR3 as well. V gene TRBV6-5 combines with J gene TRBJ2-5; D possibly matches TRBD1 or TRBD2 (5 bases each). Trimming pared 2 bases from V and 5 bases from J, leaving 9 bases between. The CDR3 loop spans 13 amino acids. Germline CDR1 reads MNHEY; CDR2 reads SVGAGI. DNA of the CDR3: TGTGCCAGCAGTTACGGGGGTGGGGAGACCCAGTACTTC. It translates to CASSYGGGETQYF.

The V gene is TRBV19, the J gene TRBJ2-1; maybe TRBD2 (5 bases). V lost 5 bases and J 2 bases, leaving 10 bases between the germline ends. The CDR3 length is 14 residues. Germline assignment: CDR1 LNHDA and CDR2 SQIVND (reference sequence). CDR3 bases: TGTGCCAGTAGTTTAGGAGGTCCCTACAATGAGCAGTTCTTC. Protein: CASSLGGPYNEQFF. The entire variable domain, with the rest obtained from reference TRBV19 and TRBJ2-1, is as follows: DGGITQSPKYLFRKEGQNVTLSCEQNLNHDAMYWYRQDPGQGLRLIYYSQIVNDFQKGDIAEGYSVSREKKESFPLTVTSAQKNPTAFYLCASSLGGPYNEQFFGPGTRLTVL.

J is TRBJ2-2 and V is TRBV5-1; the D is unclear. Germline V gene lookup returns CDR1 SGHRS and CDR2 YFSETQ. The CDR3 loop spans 14 amino acids. The V gene lost 0 bases and the J gene lost 3 bases, with 6 bases spanning the gap. CDR3 coding DNA: TGCGCCAGCAGCTTGGGGGTAGACACCGGGGAGCTGTTTTTT. Residues: CASSLGVDTGELFF.

The chain carries TRBV11-2 and TRBJ1-6; D is undetermined. This CDR3 spans 14 amino acids. Trimming cost V 1 base and J 4 bases, with 5 bases left between them. Per the germline V gene, CDR1 is SGHAT and CDR2 is FQNNGV. In DNA, the CDR3 is TGTGCCAGCAGCTTAGGAGCGTATAATTCACCCCTCCACTTT. This sequence encodes CASSLGAYNSPLHF. Looking up the rest from reference TRBV11-2 and TRBJ1-6 gives the full variable domain: EAGVAQSPRYKIIEKRQSVAFWCNPISGHATLYWYQQILGQGPKLLIQFQNNGVVDDSQLPKDRFSAERLKGVDSTLKIQPAKLEDSAVYLCASSLGAYNSPLHFGNGTRLTVT.